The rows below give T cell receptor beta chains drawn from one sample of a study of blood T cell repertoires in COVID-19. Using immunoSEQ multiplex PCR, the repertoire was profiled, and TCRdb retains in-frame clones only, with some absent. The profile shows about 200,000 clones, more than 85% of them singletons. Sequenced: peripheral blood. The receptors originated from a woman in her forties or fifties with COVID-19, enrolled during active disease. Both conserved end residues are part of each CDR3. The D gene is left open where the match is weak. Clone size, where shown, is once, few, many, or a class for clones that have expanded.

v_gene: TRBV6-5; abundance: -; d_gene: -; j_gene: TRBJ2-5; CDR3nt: TGTGCCAGCCTCAGGGGAGAGACCCAGTACTTC; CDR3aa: CASLRGETQYF
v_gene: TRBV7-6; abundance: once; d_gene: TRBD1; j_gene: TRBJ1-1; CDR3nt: TGTGCCAGCAGCTTGGGGACAGGACCGAACACTGAAGCTTTCTTT; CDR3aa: CASSLGTGPNTEAFF
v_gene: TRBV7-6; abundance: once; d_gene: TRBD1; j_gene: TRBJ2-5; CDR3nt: TGTGCCAGCAGCTTAGAGGGGGCGTGGGAGACCCAGTACTTC; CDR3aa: CASSLEGAWETQYF
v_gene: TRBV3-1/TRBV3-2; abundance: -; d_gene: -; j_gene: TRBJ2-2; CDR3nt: TGTGCCAGCAGTCAGACACCAACGGAAACCGGGGAGCTGTTTTTT; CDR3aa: CASSQTPTETGELFF
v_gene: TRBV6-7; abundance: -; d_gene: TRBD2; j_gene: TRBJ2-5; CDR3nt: TGTGCCAGCAGCCACCGGGAGCGGGGGGTCTTGGAGGAGACCCAGTACTTC; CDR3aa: CASSHRERGVLEETQYF
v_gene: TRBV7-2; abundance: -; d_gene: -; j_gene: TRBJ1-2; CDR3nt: TGTGCCAGCAGCTTTTCGACAGATGGCTACACCTTC; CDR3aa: CASSFSTDGYTF
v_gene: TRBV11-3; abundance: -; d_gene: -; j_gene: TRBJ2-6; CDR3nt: TGTGCCAGCAGCCCCAGTAACTCTGGGGCCAACGTCCTGACTTTC; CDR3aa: CASSPSNSGANVLTF
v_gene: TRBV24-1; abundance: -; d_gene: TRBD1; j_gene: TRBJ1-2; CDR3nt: TGTGCCACCAGTGATCCCGGACAGGGGGCGCCTGGCTACACCTTC; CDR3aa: CATSDPGQGAPGYTF
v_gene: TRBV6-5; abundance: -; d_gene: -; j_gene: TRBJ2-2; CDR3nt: TGTGCCAGCAGTTTCGACAGATTAAACACCGGGGAGCTGTTTTTT; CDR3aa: CASSFDRLNTGELFF
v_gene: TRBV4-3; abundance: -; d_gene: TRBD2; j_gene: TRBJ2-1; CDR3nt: TGCGCCAGCAGCCAAGCCCGAATCGGACTAGCGGGGGGGCCCAATGAGCAGTTCTTC; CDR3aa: CASSQARIGLAGGPNEQFF
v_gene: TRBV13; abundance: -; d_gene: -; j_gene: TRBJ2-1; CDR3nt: TGTGCCAGCAGCGCCCGGGACTTTCACAATGAGCAGTTCTTC; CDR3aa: CASSARDFHNEQFF
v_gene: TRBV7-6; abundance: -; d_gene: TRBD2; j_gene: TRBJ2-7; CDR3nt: TGTGCCAGCAGCTTAAAGGCTAGCGGTAGCCCCGAGCAGTACTTC; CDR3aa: CASSLKASGSPEQYF
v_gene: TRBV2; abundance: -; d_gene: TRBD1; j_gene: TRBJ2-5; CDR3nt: TGTGCCAGCAGTCCTACAGACAGGGCGAAAGAGACCCAGTACTTC; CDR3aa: CASSPTDRAKETQYF
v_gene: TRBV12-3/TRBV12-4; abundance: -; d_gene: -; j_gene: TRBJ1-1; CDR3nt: TGTGCCAGCAGTTTAGTGGGGGGGTTCGACGCTTTCTTT; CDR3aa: CASSLVGGFDAFF
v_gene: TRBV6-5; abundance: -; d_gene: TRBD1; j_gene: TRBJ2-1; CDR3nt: TGTGCCAGCAGTTACTCGAAAGGGGGCAAGAATGAGCAGTTCTTC; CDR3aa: CASSYSKGGKNEQFF
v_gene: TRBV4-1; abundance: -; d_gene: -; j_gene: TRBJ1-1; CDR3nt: TGCGCCAGCAGCCAGGGGGGGCGGCCCCGGGTCGGTGAAGCTTTCTTT; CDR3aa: CASSQGGRPRVGEAFF